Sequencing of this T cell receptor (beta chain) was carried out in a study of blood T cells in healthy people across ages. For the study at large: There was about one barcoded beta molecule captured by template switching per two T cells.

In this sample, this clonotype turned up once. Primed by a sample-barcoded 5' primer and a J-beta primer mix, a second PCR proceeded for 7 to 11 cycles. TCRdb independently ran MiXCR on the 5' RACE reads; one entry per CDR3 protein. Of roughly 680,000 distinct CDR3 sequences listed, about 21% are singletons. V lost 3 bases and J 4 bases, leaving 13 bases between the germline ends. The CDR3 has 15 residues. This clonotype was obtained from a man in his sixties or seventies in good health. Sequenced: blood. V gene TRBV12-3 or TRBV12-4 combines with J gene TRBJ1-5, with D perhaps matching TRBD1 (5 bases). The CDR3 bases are TGTGCCAGCAGTTTGGAAGGGGTTCCGAATCAGCCCCAGCATTTT. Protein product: CASSLEGVPNQPQHF.